What follows are 31 T cell receptor beta chains derived from one specimen sequenced in a study of neurological immune-mediated disorders. TCRdb independently ran MiXCR on the 5' RACE reads; one entry per CDR3 protein. The table records fewer than 65,000 distinct CDR3 sequences, over 9% of them present only once. Sequencing used PBMCs. All receptors come from a man aged 65-85 years with HTLV-1-associated myelopathy (HAM/TSP).

The sample holds many counts of this clonotype. This chain links TRBV20-1 with TRBJ2-2; a weak D match, TRBD2 (5 bases). The CDR3 contains 14 residues. Trimming shortened V by 6 bases and J by 1 base, and 12 bases separated the two germline ends. From germline, CDR1 is DFQATT and CDR2 SNEGSKA (reference sequence). CDR3 in amino acids: CSALWRVNTGELFF. Written as DNA, the CDR3 is TGCAGTGCCCTATGGCGGGTGAACACCGGGGAGCTGTTTTTT.

This clonotype appeared a single time. The V call is TRBV5-5, the J call TRBJ1-5; D possibly corresponds to TRBD1 (5 bases). The CDR3 runs to 15 residues. Trimming cost V 4 bases and J 3 bases, with 14 bases left between them. Germline loops: CDR1 SGHKS, CDR2 YYEKEE (reference sequence). For the CDR3, the DNA is TGTGCCAGCAGCCCGGCGTCGGGGCCCAATCAGCCCCAGCATTTT. As protein: CASSPASGPNQPQHF.

This clonotype was observed many times. The rearrangement links TRBV5-1 to TRBJ2-6; 9 nucleotides line up with TRBD1. V was clipped by 4 bases and J by 2 bases; unmatched bases: 7. The CDR3 is 17 residues long. Germline loops: CDR1 SGHRS, CDR2 YFSETQ. DNA for the CDR3: TGCGCCAGCAGCCCCCCGGGACAGGGCGCTGGGGCCAACGTCCTGACTTTC. Translation: CASSPPGQGAGANVLTF. The full variable domain, its missing parts supplied by reference TRBV5-1 and TRBJ2-6, is KAGVTQTPRYLIKTRGQQVTLSCSPISGHRSVSWYQQTPGQGLQFLFEYFSETQRNKGNFPGRFSGRQFSNSRSEMNVSTLELGDSALYLCASSPPGQGAGANVLTFGAGSRLTVL.

This clonotype was detected ten times or more. The chain joins TRBV28 to TRBJ1-5, with D unresolved. Germline-derived CDR1 and CDR2 are MDHEN and SYDVKM. CDR3 length equals 16 residues. V was pared by 5 bases and J by 7 bases, with 21 bases between. Written as DNA, the CDR3 is TGTGCCAGCAGTAACTATTCGGCAGGCCAGAACCAGCCCCAGCATTTT. The encoded protein is CASSNYSAGQNQPQHF.

This clonotype has at least ten counts. The chain carries TRBV15 and TRBJ2-5; 8 bases agree with TRBD2. The junction had 13 bases not matched to a gene; V was cut back by 5 bases and J by 5 bases. Germline values: CDR1 LNHNV, CDR2 YYDKDF (reference sequence). CDR3 length: 16 residues. DNA of the CDR3: TGTGCCACCAGCCCCCGAGGGGCGGGGGGCGCTGAGACCCAGTACTTC. Translating gives CATSPRGAGGAETQYF.

This clonotype was counted at least ten times. The chain couples TRBV5-1 to TRBJ2-1; the match to TRBD2 covers 10 bases. V gave up 4 bases and J gave up 4 bases; unmatched junction bases: 11. CDR1 is SGHRS, CDR2 YFSETQ, per germline. The CDR3 loop spans 17 amino acids. The CDR3 loop is CASSPDSGRRTYNEQFF. CDR3 nucleotides: TGCGCCAGCAGCCCGGATAGCGGGAGGCGTACATACAATGAGCAGTTCTTC.

Many counts were recorded for this clonotype. The chain couples TRBV7-9 to TRBJ2-1; D may be TRBD2 (5 bases). The CDR3 contains 13 residues. Between the trimmed V and J ends, which lost 5 bases and 5 bases, there was a span of 10 bases. Germline loops: CDR1 SEHNR, CDR2 FQNEAQ (reference sequence). The CDR3 protein is CASSPMGDNEQFF. The CDR3 DNA reads as TGTGCCAGCAGCCCTATGGGAGACAATGAGCAGTTCTTC.

Many counts were recorded for this clonotype. The chain couples TRBV5-1 to TRBJ2-5; 9 positions agree with TRBD1. The trim removed 4 bases at V and 5 bases at J, leaving 6 bases unmatched. Germline CDR1 reads SGHRS; CDR2 reads YFSETQ. The CDR3 extends over 14 amino acids. CDR3: CASSPRGQGETQYF. CDR3 nucleotide sequence: TGCGCCAGCAGCCCTCGGGGACAGGGTGAGACCCAGTACTTC. Full variable domain (missing parts from reference TRBV5-1 and TRBJ2-5): KAGVTQTPRYLIKTRGQQVTLSCSPISGHRSVSWYQQTPGQGLQFLFEYFSETQRNKGNFPGRFSGRQFSNSRSEMNVSTLELGDSALYLCASSPRGQGETQYFGPGTRLLVL.

The table lists this clonotype with a few counts. A clone one base away is much larger, so this may be a read error. The CDR3 sequence: CASNHRRGWNEQYF. The CDR3 bases are TGTGCCAGCAACCACCGGAGGGGTTGGAACGAGCAGTACTTC. The rearrangement uses TRBV14 and TRBJ2-7, with D maybe TRBD2 (6 bases). The CDR3 totals 14 residues. Germline V gene sequence: CDR1 SGHDN, CDR2 FVKESK. Trimming took 7 bases from V and 5 from J, leaving 18 bases between them.

In this sample, this clonotype turned up many times. This chain uses TRBV20-1 with TRBJ1-5; a weak D match, TRBD1 (6 bases). The CDR3 is 15 residues long. Germline V gives CDR1 DFQATT, CDR2 SNEGSKA (reference sequence). The germline V and J ends were trimmed by 7 bases and 6 bases, with 22 bases remaining between them. CDR3 loop: CSGISSAGESQPQHF. The CDR3 DNA is TGCAGTGGAATATCCAGCGCAGGGGAAAGTCAGCCCCAGCATTTT.

At least ten counts were recorded for this clonotype. Written as DNA, the CDR3 is TGTGCCAGCAGCTTCGCCCACGGCACCGGGGAGCTGTTTTTT. This translates into CASSFAHGTGELFF. The rearrangement uses TRBV7-6 and TRBJ2-2; no clear D. CDR3 length equals 14 residues. Germline lookup yields CDR1 SGHVS and CDR2 FNYEAQ. V lost 3 bases to trimming and J lost 4 bases, with 9 bases between them.

This clonotype came up many times. This chain links TRBV9 with TRBJ2-1; D may be TRBD2 (7 bases). V lost 4 bases, J lost 9 bases, and 23 bases lay in between. The CDR3 consists of 16 residues. Germline CDR1 is SGDLS and CDR2 is YYNGEE. DNA of the CDR3: TGTGCCAGCAGCCCTAGGGGGGGACGCGCCGATGGTGAGCAGTTCTTC. Amino acids: CASSPRGGRADGEQFF.

In this sample, this clonotype turned up many times. This chain connects TRBV27 to TRBJ2-3, with D unclear. Germline lookup yields CDR1 MNHEY and CDR2 SMNVEV (reference sequence). Trimming removed 4 bases at V and 4 bases at J, with 18 bases between. CDR3 length: 16 amino acids. The CDR3 loop reads CASSSQDGPRADTQYF. For the CDR3, the DNA is TGTGCCAGCAGTTCCCAGGACGGGCCCCGGGCAGATACGCAGTATTTT.

This clonotype has ten or more counts. This chain joins TRBV12-3 or TRBV12-4 and TRBJ2-5; perhaps TRBD1 as D (6 bases). V was trimmed by 4 bases and J by 4 bases, leaving 16 bases between them. CDR3 length: 15 amino acids. CDR3 in DNA: TGTGCCAGCAGTTACGCCAGGGGTACGGGAGAGACCCAGTACTTC. Translation: CASSYARGTGETQYF.

This clonotype was seen at least ten times. The CDR3: CASSLFDSSYEQYF. The CDR3 DNA follows: TGTGCCAGCAGCTTATTCGACAGCTCCTACGAGCAGTACTTC. The rearrangement joins TRBV7-6 to TRBJ2-7; a possible D gene is TRBD1 (5 bases). CDR3 length: 14 amino acids. Germline loops: CDR1 SGHVS, CDR2 FNYEAQ. The V end lost 2 bases, the J end lost 0 bases, and 8 bases lay between the germline ends.

This clonotype was recorded many times. The rearrangement uses TRBV14 and TRBJ2-3, with a possible D match to TRBD1 (5 bases). This CDR3 is built from 13 residues. The germline V gene has CDR1 SGHDN and CDR2 FVKESK. The V end lost 5 bases, the J end lost 4 bases, and 10 bases lay between the germline ends. Here the CDR3 reads CASSRQGPDTQYF. DNA for the CDR3: TGTGCCAGCAGCAGGCAGGGTCCAGATACGCAGTATTTT.

This clonotype was detected ten times or more. The V gene is TRBV20-1, the J gene TRBJ2-4; 9 bases are a match to TRBD1. Germline V lookup: CDR1 DFQATT, CDR2 SNEGSKA (reference sequence). The V and J ends lost 6 bases and 0 bases, in that order; junction bases with no gene match: 6. This CDR3 region has 15 residues. CDR3 amino acids: CSASNRGRAKNIQYF. The CDR3 nucleotides read TGCAGTGCCAGTAACAGGGGGCGAGCCAAAAACATTCAGTACTTC.

In this sample, this clonotype turned up many times. The rearrangement links TRBV5-1 to TRBJ2-1; the D gene is possibly TRBD1 (5 bases). The V gene lost 2 bases and the J gene lost 5 bases, with 8 bases spanning the gap. CDR3 length equals 13 residues. Germline V gene lookup returns CDR1 SGHRS and CDR2 YFSETQ. As DNA, the CDR3 is TGCGCCAGCAGCTTTGGGGCCCACAATGAGCAGTTCTTC. It encodes CASSFGAHNEQFF.

There are many counts of this clonotype. The chain is built from TRBV20-1 and TRBJ1-5, with D possibly being TRBD1 (5 bases). Germline assignment: CDR1 DFQATT and CDR2 SNEGSKA (reference sequence). V was shortened by 3 bases and J by 2 bases, with 11 bases between the two germline ends. The CDR3 has 14 residues. The CDR3 DNA reads as TGCAGTGCTAGCGGAGGGACCGGCAATCAGCCCCAGCATTTT. Translated: CSASGGTGNQPQHF.

This clonotype was counted at least ten times. This sequence joins TRBV18 and TRBJ2-7; TRBD1 or TRBD2 may be the D gene (5 bases each). V lost 1 base, J lost 4 bases, and 11 bases lay in between. This CDR3 region has 14 residues. The germline V gene encodes CDR1 KGHSH and CDR2 LQKENI. CDR3 DNA: TGTGCCAGCTCACCACTTGGGGGTCAATACGAGCAGTACTTC. This codes for CASSPLGGQYEQYF.

Turning to this clonotype: A read error may be the cause here, since a much bigger clone is one base away. V and J are TRBV5-1 and TRBJ2-4, with a weak D call TRBD1 (6 bases). CDR1 and CDR2 from the germline V gene are SGHRS and YFSETQ. The CDR3 has 14 amino acids. CDR3 residues: CTSSLDSHENIQYF. For the CDR3, the DNA is TGCACCAGCAGCTTGGACAGCCACGAAAACATTCAGTACTTC.

This clonotype was counted ten times or more. V is TRBV7-2 and J is TRBJ2-1, with D possibly TRBD2 on 6 matching bases. V lost 5 bases to trimming and J lost 4 bases, with 15 bases between them. The CDR3 runs to 15 residues. From germline, CDR1 is SGHTA and CDR2 FQGNSA. The CDR3 sequence: CASSISGTRYNEQFF. The CDR3, as DNA: TGTGCCAGCAGCATCTCCGGGACTCGGTACAATGAGCAGTTCTTC. The entire variable domain, with the rest obtained from reference TRBV7-2 and TRBJ2-1, is as follows: GAGVSQSPSNKVTEKGKDVELRCDPISGHTALYWYRQSLGQGLEFLIYFQGNSAPDKSGLPSDRFSAERTGGSVSTLTIQRTQQEDSAVYLCASSISGTRYNEQFFGPGTRLTVL.

There are many counts of this clonotype. The chain joins TRBV2 to TRBJ1-2; D remains unclear. The CDR3 covers 11 residues. Germline CDR1 reads SNHLY; CDR2 reads FYNNEI. The V and J ends lost 0 bases and 8 bases respectively, with 4 bases between them. The CDR3 loop is CASSEAGGYTF. As DNA, the CDR3 is TGTGCCAGCAGTGAAGCGGGCGGCTACACCTTC.

This clonotype has a count of ten or more. This chain joins TRBV20-1 and TRBJ2-4, with 9 positions matching TRBD1. V shed 3 bases and J 5 bases; nucleotides not matched to a gene: 5. The CDR3 is made up of 14 amino acids. Germline values: CDR1 DFQATT, CDR2 SNEGSKA (reference sequence). The DNA for the CDR3 is TGCAGTGCTAGGGGGACAGGGTGGGAAAACATTCAGTACTTC. Translating gives CSARGTGWENIQYF.

This clonotype occurred many times. The chain carries TRBV12-3 or TRBV12-4 and TRBJ2-7; TRBD1 matches at 11 bases. Unmatched junction bases numbered 14, after V lost 4 bases and J lost 3 bases. This CDR3 comprises 18 residues. This chain's CDR3 is CASSSRTGGRGRVYEQYF. CDR3 in DNA: TGTGCCAGCAGTTCCAGGACAGGGGGCCGCGGGAGGGTCTACGAGCAGTACTTC.

This clonotype came up many times. V and J are TRBV28 and TRBJ2-5, with a possible D match to TRBD2 (6 bases). CDR1 and CDR2 from the germline V gene are MDHEN and SYDVKM. The CDR3 is 11 residues long. Trimming took off 10 bases at V and 2 bases at J, with 8 bases between the two ends. In DNA, the CDR3 is TGTGCCACCCGGGAGCAAGAGACCCAGTACTTC. Translated: CATREQETQYF.

This clonotype was observed at least ten times. The rearrangement links TRBV20-1 to TRBJ2-1, with 10 bases matching TRBD2. The germline gives CDR1 DFQATT, CDR2 SNEGSKA (reference sequence). The V gene end was trimmed by 6 bases and the J gene end by 3 bases; junction bases not matched to a gene: 5. The CDR3 contains 14 residues. CDR3 residues: CSAPSGGDYNEQFF. The CDR3, as DNA: TGCAGTGCCCCGAGCGGGGGGGACTACAATGAGCAGTTCTTC.

This clonotype was found many times. CDR3 loop: CASRRTGTRYEQYF. Written as DNA, the CDR3 is TGTGCCAGCAGGAGAACAGGGACCAGATACGAGCAGTACTTC. The gene calls are TRBV7-9 and TRBJ2-7; the D gene is possibly TRBD1 (6 bases). V was shortened by 6 bases and J by 4 bases, with 16 bases between the two germline ends. Looked up from germline, CDR1 is SEHNR and CDR2 is FQNEAQ (reference sequence). The CDR3 runs 14 residues.

This clonotype was recorded many times. The rearrangement links TRBV20-1 to TRBJ1-5, with D possibly matching TRBD1 (5 bases). The CDR3 consists of 12 residues. V shed 3 bases and J shed 7 bases, with 10 bases lying between them. The germline V gene encodes CDR1 DFQATT and CDR2 SNEGSKA (reference sequence). In DNA form, the CDR3 reads TGCAGTGCTAGTCGCCGGGGGCAGCCCCAGCATTTT. Its translation: CSASRRGQPQHF.

This clonotype was counted ten times or more. The rearrangement joins TRBV10-3 to TRBJ1-6; D perhaps matches TRBD1 (5 bases). The V and J ends lost 8 bases and 8 bases respectively, with 10 bases between them. The CDR3 is 12 residues long. Germline CDR1 is ENHRY and CDR2 is SYGVKD. The DNA for the CDR3 is TGTGCCATCGGACATGGAGATTCACCCCTCCACTTT. Its protein is CAIGHGDSPLHF.

The V call is TRBV4-3, the J call TRBJ2-3; TRBD2 matches at 13 bases. Germline V CDR1 and CDR2: LGHNA, YSLEER. This CDR3 region has 16 residues. V lost 0 bases, J lost 8 bases, and 5 bases stayed unmatched. The CDR3, as DNA: TGCGCCAGCAGCCAAGATAGTGGACTAGCGGGAGTTACGCAGTATTTT. It is translated as CASSQDSGLAGVTQYF.